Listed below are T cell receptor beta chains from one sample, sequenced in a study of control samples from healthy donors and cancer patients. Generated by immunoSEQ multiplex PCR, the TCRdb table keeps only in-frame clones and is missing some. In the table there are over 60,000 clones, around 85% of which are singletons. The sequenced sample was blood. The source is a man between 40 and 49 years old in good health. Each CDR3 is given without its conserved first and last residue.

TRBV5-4,ASSLAAISYNEQF
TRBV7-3,ASSLIGGPQETQY
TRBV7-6,ASSFEGLTYNEQF
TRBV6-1,ASSTGFSSGYT
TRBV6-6,AKEGAGLNTGELF
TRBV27,ASSPLQGQRWDYT
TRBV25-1,ASSELASSYNEQF
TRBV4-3,ASSQGDRLFQETQY
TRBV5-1,ASSLKDRGRGTDTQY
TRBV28,ASSLNRGRTGELF
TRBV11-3,ASSLVQAYEQY
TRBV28,ASAAMGGITDGYT
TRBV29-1,SVDFQGFPSDNEQF
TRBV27,ASSPSTGLTEAF
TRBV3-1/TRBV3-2,ASSQGAYEQY
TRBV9,ASSVGRAAGANEQF
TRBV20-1,SASQGSVSYGYT
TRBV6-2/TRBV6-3,ASSGPLGGISYEQY
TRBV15,ATSRNPQQGAGEQY
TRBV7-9,ASGPEVFSYNEQF
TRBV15,ATSRDPTGLTGNTIY
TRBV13,ASTLVGGEQY
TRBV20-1,SASGTSGGEETQY
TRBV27,ASSLVAVRGSYGYT
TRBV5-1,ASSFKLADTQY
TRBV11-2,ASGAGIEQY
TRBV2,ASRLTSGSSYEQY
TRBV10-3,ATWDNNQPQH